This T cell receptor (beta chain) derives from a study of CD8+CD57+ T cells in acquired aplastic anemia. Across the whole study: The mean DNA yield obtained from sorted CD4+ and CD8+ cells came to roughly 3.4 ug.

The CDR3 has 15 residues. Germline V CDR1 and CDR2: LNHDA, SQIVND (reference sequence). The V end lost 1 base, the J end lost 0 bases, and 9 bases lay between the germline ends. Genomic DNA was employed as the template in profiling TCR beta VDJ and CDR3. TCRdb analysed the reads with MiXCR anew, one entry per CDR3 protein. Among tens of thousands of distinct CDR3 sequences listed, around 44% were seen once. In the case of this clonotype: The antigen is not known.

Study-wide points: Any difference that existed in CD8+ Simpson's diversity between patients and controls was not significant.

The chain joins TRBV19 to TRBJ1-2, with D hard to call. The sequenced sample consisted of sorted CD4+, CD8+, or CD8+CD57+ T cells (not recorded which) from PBMCs. The sequence was obtained from a human donor in good health, serving as a control. CDR3 nucleotide sequence: TGTGCCAGTAGTATAGGTCGGGGTTCTAACTATGGCTACACCTTC. Translating it yields CASSIGRGSNYGYTF.